This T cell receptor (beta chain) was retrieved from a study of beta chain features in type 1 diabetes. About the study: In age, gender and cell yields, patients were similar to healthy donors.

Study results and limitations: All four CD4+ subsets from Type 1 diabetes patients carried moderately but significantly shorter TCRB CDR3s. For patients, the naive, central memory and Treg TCRB repertoires appeared more alike than for healthy donors. Cells that show high TCR expression could be over-represented by cDNA sequencing.

Every isolated RNA sample was fully reverse transcribed, so sequencing captured expressed TCRB transcripts. Sequencing used immunoSEQ multiplex PCR; TCRdb keeps in-frame clones, though not all of them. The table records about 650,000 clones, around an eighth of them present only once. The germline gives CDR1 LNHNV, CDR2 YYDKDF (reference sequence). V lost 2 bases and J 0 bases, leaving 11 bases between the germline ends. The CDR3 covers 16 residues. About this clone: Its cognate antigen is unknown.

The rearrangement links TRBV15 to TRBJ1-3, with D possibly being TRBD1 (5 bases). The sequenced sample consisted of naive CD4+ T cells from blood. The TCR originated in a man aged 25-45 years with type 1 diabetes. The DNA of the CDR3 is TGTGCCACCAGCAGATCTGACAGACGCTCTGGAAACACCATATATTTT. This translates into CATSRSDRRSGNTIYF.